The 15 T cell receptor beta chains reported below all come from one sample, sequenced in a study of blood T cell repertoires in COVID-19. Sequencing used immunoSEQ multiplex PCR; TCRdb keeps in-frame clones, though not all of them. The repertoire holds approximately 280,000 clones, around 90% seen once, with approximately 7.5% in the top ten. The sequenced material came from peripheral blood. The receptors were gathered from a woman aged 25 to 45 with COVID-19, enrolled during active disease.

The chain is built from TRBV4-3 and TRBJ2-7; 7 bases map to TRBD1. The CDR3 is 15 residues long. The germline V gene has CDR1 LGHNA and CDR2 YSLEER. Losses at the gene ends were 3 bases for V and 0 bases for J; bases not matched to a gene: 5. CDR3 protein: CASSQSTGSSYEQYF. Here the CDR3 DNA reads TGCGCCAGCAGCCAGTCGACAGGGAGCTCCTACGAGCAGTACTTC.

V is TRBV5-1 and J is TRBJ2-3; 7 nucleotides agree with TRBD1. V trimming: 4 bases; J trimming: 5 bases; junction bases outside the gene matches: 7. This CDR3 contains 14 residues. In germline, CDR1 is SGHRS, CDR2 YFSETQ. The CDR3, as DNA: TGCGCCAGCAGCCCAGACAGGGATAGAGATACGCAGTATTTT. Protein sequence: CASSPDRDRDTQYF.

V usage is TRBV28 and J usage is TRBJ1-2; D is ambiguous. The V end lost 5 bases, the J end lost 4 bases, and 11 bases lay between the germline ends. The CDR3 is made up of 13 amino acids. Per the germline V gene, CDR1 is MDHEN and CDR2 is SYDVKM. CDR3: CASSPQELYGYTF. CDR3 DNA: TGTGCCAGCAGTCCCCAGGAACTCTATGGCTACACCTTC.

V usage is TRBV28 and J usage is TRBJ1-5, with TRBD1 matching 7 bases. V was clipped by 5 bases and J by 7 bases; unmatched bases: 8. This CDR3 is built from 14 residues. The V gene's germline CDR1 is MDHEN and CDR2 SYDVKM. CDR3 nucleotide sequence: TGTGCCAGCAGTGCGCCGACAGGGTCCCAGCCCCAGCATTTT. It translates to CASSAPTGSQPQHF. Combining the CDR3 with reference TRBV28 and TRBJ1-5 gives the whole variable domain DVKVTQSSRYLVKRTGEKVFLECVQDMDHENMFWYRQDPGLGLRLIYFSYDVKMKEKGDIPEGYSVSREKKERFSLILESASTNQTSMYLCASSAPTGSQPQHFGDGTRLSIL.

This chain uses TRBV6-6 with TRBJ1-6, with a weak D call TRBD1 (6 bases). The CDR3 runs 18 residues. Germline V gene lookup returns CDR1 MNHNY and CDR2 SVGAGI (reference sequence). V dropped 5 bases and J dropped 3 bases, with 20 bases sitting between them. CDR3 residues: CASSLGYTGTNYNSPLHF. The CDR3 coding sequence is TGTGCCAGCAGTCTGGGATACACCGGGACAAACTATAATTCACCCCTCCACTTT.

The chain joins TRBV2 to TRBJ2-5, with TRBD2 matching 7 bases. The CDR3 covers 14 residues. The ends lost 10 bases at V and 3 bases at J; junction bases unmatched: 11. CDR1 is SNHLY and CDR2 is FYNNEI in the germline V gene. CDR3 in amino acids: CATKPLAAKETQYF. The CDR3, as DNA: TGTGCCACCAAACCCCTAGCGGCGAAAGAGACCCAGTACTTC.

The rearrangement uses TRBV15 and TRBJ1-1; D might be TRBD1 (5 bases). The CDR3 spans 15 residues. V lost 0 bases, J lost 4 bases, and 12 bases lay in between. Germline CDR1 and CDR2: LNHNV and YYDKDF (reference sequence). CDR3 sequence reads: CATSRDRVGFTEAFF. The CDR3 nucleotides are TGTGCCACCAGCAGAGACAGGGTTGGTTTCACTGAAGCTTTCTTT.

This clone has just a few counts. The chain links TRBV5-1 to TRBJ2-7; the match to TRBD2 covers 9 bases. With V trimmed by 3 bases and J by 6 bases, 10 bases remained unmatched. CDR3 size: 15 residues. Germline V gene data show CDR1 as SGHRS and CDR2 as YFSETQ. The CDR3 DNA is TGCGCCAGCAGCTCTAGCGGGGCTCGGTATGCCGAGCAGTACTTC. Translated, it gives CASSSSGARYAEQYF. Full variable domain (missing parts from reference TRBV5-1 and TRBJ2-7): KAGVTQTPRYLIKTRGQQVTLSCSPISGHRSVSWYQQTPGQGLQFLFEYFSETQRNKGNFPGRFSGRQFSNSRSEMNVSTLELGDSALYLCASSSSGARYAEQYFGPGTRLTVT.

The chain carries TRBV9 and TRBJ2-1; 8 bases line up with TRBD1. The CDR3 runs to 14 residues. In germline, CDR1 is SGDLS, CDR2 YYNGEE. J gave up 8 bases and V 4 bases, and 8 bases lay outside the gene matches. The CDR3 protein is CASSSGQGRHEQFF. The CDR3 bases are TGTGCCAGCAGCTCAGGACAGGGTCGTCATGAGCAGTTCTTC. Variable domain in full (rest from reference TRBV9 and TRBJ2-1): DSGVTQTPKHLITATGQRVTLRCSPRSGDLSVYWYQQSLDQGLQFLIQYYNGEERAKGNILERFSAQQFPDLHSELNLSSLELGDSALYFCASSSGQGRHEQFFGPGTRLTVL.

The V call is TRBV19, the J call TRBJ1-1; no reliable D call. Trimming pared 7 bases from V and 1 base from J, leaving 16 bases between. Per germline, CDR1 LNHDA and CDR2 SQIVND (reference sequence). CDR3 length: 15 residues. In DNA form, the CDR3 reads TGTGCCAGTAACCCGAGTATCAGAGGGAACACTGAAGCTTTCTTT. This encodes CASNPSIRGNTEAFF. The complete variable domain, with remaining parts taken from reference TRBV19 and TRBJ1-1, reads DGGITQSPKYLFRKEGQNVTLSCEQNLNHDAMYWYRQDPGQGLRLIYYSQIVNDFQKGDIAEGYSVSREKKESFPLTVTSAQKNPTAFYLCASNPSIRGNTEAFFGQGTRLTVV.

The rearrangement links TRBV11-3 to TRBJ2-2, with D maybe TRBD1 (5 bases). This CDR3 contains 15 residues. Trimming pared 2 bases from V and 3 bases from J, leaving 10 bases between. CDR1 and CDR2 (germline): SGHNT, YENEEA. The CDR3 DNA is TGTGCCAGCAGCTTACGGGCAGGGTACACCGGGGAGCTGTTTTTT. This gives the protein CASSLRAGYTGELFF.

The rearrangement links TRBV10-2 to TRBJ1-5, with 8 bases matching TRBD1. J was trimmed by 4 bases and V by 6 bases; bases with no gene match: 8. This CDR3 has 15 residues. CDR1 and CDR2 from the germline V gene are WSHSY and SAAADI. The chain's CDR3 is CASRVTDRGNQPQHF. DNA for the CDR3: TGCGCCAGCAGAGTTACCGACAGGGGTAATCAGCCCCAGCATTTT.

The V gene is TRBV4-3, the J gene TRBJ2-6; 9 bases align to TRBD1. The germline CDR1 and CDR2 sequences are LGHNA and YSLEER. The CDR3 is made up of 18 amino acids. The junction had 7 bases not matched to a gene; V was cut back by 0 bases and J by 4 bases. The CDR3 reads CASSQDPGQGTGANVLTF. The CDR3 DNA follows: TGCGCCAGCAGCCAAGATCCGGGACAGGGTACCGGGGCCAACGTCCTGACTTTC.

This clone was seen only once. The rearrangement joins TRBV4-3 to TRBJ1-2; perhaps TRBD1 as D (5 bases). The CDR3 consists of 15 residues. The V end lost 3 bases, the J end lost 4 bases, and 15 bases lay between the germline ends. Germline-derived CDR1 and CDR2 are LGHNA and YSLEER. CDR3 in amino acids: CASSQATRVIYGYTF. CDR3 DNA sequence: TGCGCCAGCAGCCAGGCGACCAGGGTCATCTATGGCTACACCTTC.

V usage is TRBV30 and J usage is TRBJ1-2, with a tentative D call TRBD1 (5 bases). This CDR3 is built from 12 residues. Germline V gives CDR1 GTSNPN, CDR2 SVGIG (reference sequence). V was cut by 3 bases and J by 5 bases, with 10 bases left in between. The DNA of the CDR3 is TGTGCCTGGAGACCAGGGAGGTATGGCTACACCTTC. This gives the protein CAWRPGRYGYTF.